This T cell receptor beta chain was observed in a study of T cell changes during pregnancy in multiple sclerosis. The germline gives CDR1 SGHKS, CDR2 YYEKEE (reference sequence). The V segment lost 2 bases and the J segment 1 base; nucleotides outside the gene matches: 2. The CDR3 is 14 amino acids. Measured with immunoSEQ multiplex PCR; TCRdb has only the in-frame clones, and not every one. This sample carries approximately 88,000 clones, over 85% of them seen once, and the ten largest clones take over 3.5%. This specimen consisted of peripheral blood, obtained in the first trimester of pregnancy. This clonotype was obtained from a female donor with multiple sclerosis, enrolled in a pregnancy study. The chain joins TRBV5-5 to TRBJ2-7; 8 nucleotides match TRBD1. The CDR3 is CASSFWTGSYEQYF. The CDR3 bases are TGTGCCAGCAGCTTTTGGACAGGGTCCTACGAGCAGTACTTC.